These 32 T cell receptor beta chains came from one sample sequenced in a study of identical twins. TCRdb recomputed calls from the 5' RACE reads with MiXCR, one row per CDR3 protein. Among around 1.7 million distinct CDR3 sequences listed, under 35% were seen once. Source material: cord blood. The source is a newborn girl in good health.

The chain combines TRBV28 with TRBJ2-1; 7 bases agree with TRBD2. The J call may be incorrect, as the DNA end agrees better with TRBJ2-7. The CDR3 loop spans 15 amino acids. The germline CDR1 and CDR2 sequences are MDHEN and SYDVKM. The CDR3 reads CATQAAGEKGYEQYF. CDR3 nucleotides: TGTGCCACCCAGGCGGCGGGAGAAAAGGGCTACGAGCAGTACTTC.

This clonotype was detected only a few times. The rearrangement uses TRBV29-1 and TRBJ1-1; D may be TRBD1 (6 bases). This CDR3 spans 14 amino acids. Trimming pared 7 bases from V and 4 bases from J, leaving 19 bases between. Germline V gene sequence: CDR1 SQVTM, CDR2 ANQGSEA. CDR3 amino acids: CSGAHTGGSTEAFF. The CDR3 bases are TGCAGCGGCGCTCATACGGGGGGCTCCACTGAAGCTTTCTTT.

The rearrangement joins TRBV6-5 to TRBJ2-3, with D perhaps matching TRBD2 (6 bases). The V end was cut by 4 bases, the J end by 8 bases, with 16 bases between. Per the germline V gene, CDR1 is MNHEY and CDR2 is SVGAGI. The CDR3 totals 14 residues. In nucleotides, the CDR3 is TGTGCCAGCAGTTCTCCGAAGACTAGTCGTACGCAGTATTTT. Its translation is CASSSPKTSRTQYF.

This rearrangement joins TRBV9 to TRBJ1-1; TRBD1 is a possible D gene (5 bases). Trimming cost V 4 bases and J 3 bases, with 16 bases left between them. Germline assignment: CDR1 SGDLS and CDR2 YYNGEE. The CDR3 is 15 amino acids. This chain's CDR3 is CASSPEVRVDTEAFF. The DNA for the CDR3 is TGTGCCAGCAGCCCAGAAGTCAGGGTTGACACTGAAGCTTTCTTT. The full variable domain, its missing parts supplied by reference TRBV9 and TRBJ1-1, is DSGVTQTPKHLITATGQRVTLRCSPRSGDLSVYWYQQSLDQGLQFLIQYYNGEERAKGNILERFSAQQFPDLHSELNLSSLELGDSALYFCASSPEVRVDTEAFFGQGTRLTVV.

This clonotype appeared a few times. The V and J genes are TRBV6-1 and TRBJ2-5; 8 bases agree with TRBD1. The CDR3 has 14 residues. Germline CDR1 MNHNS, CDR2 SASEGT. V lost 5 bases and J lost 5; bases outside the gene matches: 7. CDR3 nucleotide sequence: TGTGCCAGCAGTCACCGGACAGGGACGGAGACCCAGTACTTC. Protein product: CASSHRTGTETQYF.

A few counts support this clonotype. The J gene is TRBJ2-3, the V gene TRBV11-2; TRBD1 matches at 8 bases. Per the germline V gene, CDR1 is SGHAT and CDR2 is FQNNGV. CDR3 length: 14 amino acids. The trim removed 4 bases at V and 6 bases at J, leaving 6 bases unmatched. CDR3 sequence reads: CASSYPRGPDTQYF. The CDR3 DNA is TGTGCCAGCAGCTACCCCAGGGGGCCGGATACGCAGTATTTT.

The chain employs TRBV7-2 and TRBJ2-2; D is perhaps TRBD1 (5 bases). Germline lookup yields CDR1 SGHTA and CDR2 FQGNSA. The CDR3 extends over 13 amino acids. V lost 7 bases and J 6 bases, leaving 12 bases between the germline ends. CDR3 bases: TGTGCCAGCACCAAGGGGTCACCCGGGGAGCTGTTTTTT. This translates into CASTKGSPGELFF. The full variable domain, rest sourced from reference TRBV7-2 and TRBJ2-2, is GAGVSQSPSNKVTEKGKDVELRCDPISGHTALYWYRQSLGQGLEFLIYFQGNSAPDKSGLPSDRFSAERTGGSVSTLTIQRTQQEDSAVYLCASTKGSPGELFFGEGSRLTVL.

A note on this clonotype: Relative to the germline gene, one junction end is altered; a read error may explain this. This sequence joins TRBV13 and TRBJ1-1, with D perhaps matching TRBD1 (5 bases). Germline-derived CDR1 and CDR2 are PRHDT and FYEKMQ (reference sequence). The CDR3 spans 16 residues. The DNA for the CDR3 is TGTGCCAGCGGCTTAGAGGGGAGCTCGGGGAACACTGAAGCTTTCTTT. As protein: CASGLEGSSGNTEAFF.

V is TRBV5-1 and J is TRBJ2-3; 10 positions match TRBD1. The ends lost 4 bases at V and 1 base at J; junction bases unmatched: 6. This CDR3 contains 16 residues. Germline CDR1 reads SGHRS; CDR2 reads YFSETQ. Here the CDR3 reads CASSVTGTGGTDTQYF. The CDR3 nucleotides read TGCGCCAGCAGCGTCACCGGGACAGGGGGCACAGATACGCAGTATTTT.

The gene calls are TRBV4-2 and TRBJ2-1; D not certain. Looked up from germline, CDR1 is LGHNA and CDR2 is YNFKEQ. CDR3 length equals 14 residues. Trimming pared 1 base from V and 5 bases from J, leaving 9 bases between. CDR3 loop: CASSQAHTDNEQFF. In nucleotides, the CDR3 is TGTGCCAGCAGCCAAGCCCACACTGACAATGAGCAGTTCTTC.

Comments on this clonotype: Germline is not matched at one junction end, which may reflect a read error. V gene TRBV7-8 combines with J gene TRBJ2-1; D might be TRBD2 (5 bases). Germline CDR1 reads SGHVS; CDR2 reads FQNEAQ. The length of the CDR3 is 17 residues. CDR3 loop: CACSPSSLVRTYNEQFF. The CDR3, as DNA: TGTGCCTGCAGCCCATCCTCACTAGTCCGCACCTACAATGAGCAGTTCTTC.

This clonotype was seen a handful of times. This chain joins TRBV28 and TRBJ1-2; TRBD1 aligns across 8 bases. This CDR3 has 15 residues. V lost 3 bases to trimming and J lost 4 bases; unmatched junction nucleotides: 7. Germline V gene data show CDR1 as MDHEN and CDR2 as SYDVKM. The CDR3 here is CASSFSGQDSYGYTF. For the CDR3, the DNA is TGTGCCAGCAGTTTTTCGGGACAGGACTCCTATGGCTACACCTTC.

The chain employs TRBV20-1 and TRBJ1-6; TRBD1 matches at 9 bases. This CDR3 has 17 residues. V was pared by 0 bases and J by 7 bases, with 10 bases of the junction left unmatched. Per the germline V gene, CDR1 is DFQATT and CDR2 is SNEGSKA (reference sequence). In nucleotides, the CDR3 is TGCAGTGCTAGAGATTTTTGGGGGACAGGGCCCAATTCACCCCTCCACTTT. Its protein product is CSARDFWGTGPNSPLHF.

The chain carries TRBV9 and TRBJ2-3, with TRBD2 matching 16 bases. Germline values: CDR1 SGDLS, CDR2 YYNGEE. The CDR3 covers 21 residues. With V trimmed by 4 bases and J by 0 bases, 14 bases remained unmatched. The CDR3: CASSTTPGLAGGGRSTDTQYF. For the CDR3, the DNA is TGTGCCAGCAGCACCACACCGGGACTAGCGGGAGGGGGTAGAAGCACAGATACGCAGTATTTT. Combining the CDR3 with reference TRBV9 and TRBJ2-3 gives the whole variable domain DSGVTQTPKHLITATGQRVTLRCSPRSGDLSVYWYQQSLDQGLQFLIQYYNGEERAKGNILERFSAQQFPDLHSELNLSSLELGDSALYFCASSTTPGLAGGGRSTDTQYFGPGTRLTVL.

This clonotype was counted many times. DNA for the CDR3: TGCAGCGTTGATGGGACAGGGTTCGATGAGCAGTTCTTC. It specifies CSVDGTGFDEQFF. The V gene is TRBV29-1, the J gene TRBJ2-1, with 9 bases aligning to TRBD1. CDR3 size: 13 residues. J was trimmed by 8 bases and V by 3 bases; bases with no gene match: 5. CDR1 SQVTM and CDR2 ANQGSEA come from the germline V gene.

The chain combines TRBV20-1 with TRBJ2-7; 9 positions match TRBD2. This CDR3 has 14 amino acids. The junction had 4 bases not matched to a gene; V was cut back by 1 base and J by 3 bases. In germline, CDR1 is DFQATT, CDR2 SNEGSKA (reference sequence). CDR3 protein: CSARGSGRFYEQYF. CDR3 in DNA: TGCAGTGCTAGAGGGAGCGGGAGGTTCTACGAGCAGTACTTC.

This clonotype was detected only a few times. This chain links TRBV10-2 with TRBJ1-4, with a weak D call TRBD1 (5 bases). CDR1 and CDR2 (germline): WSHSY, SAAADI. V dropped 8 bases and J dropped 10 bases, with 20 bases sitting between them. The CDR3 is made up of 14 amino acids. DNA for the CDR3: TGCGCCAGCGCGACACGGACTGGGACTGGAAAACTGTTTTTT. Translated: CASATRTGTGKLFF.

As concerns this clonotype: One junction end does not reproduce the germline sequence, and a read error may be involved. The chain employs TRBV3-1 and TRBJ2-7; D unresolved. CDR1 LGHDT and CDR2 YNNKEL come from the germline V gene (reference sequence). This CDR3 region has 14 residues. In nucleotides, the CDR3 is TGTGCCAGCAGCCAAGATACACACTCCTGCGAGCAGTACTTC. This encodes CASSQDTHSCEQYF.

The rearrangement joins TRBV28 to TRBJ1-2; 7 positions agree with TRBD1. Germline values: CDR1 MDHEN, CDR2 SYDVKM. CDR3 length: 13 residues. The J segment lost 5 bases and the V segment lost 5 bases, leaving 5 bases of the junction unmatched. CDR3 region: CASSTRQGYGYTF. CDR3 nucleotides: TGTGCCAGCAGTACCCGACAGGGTTATGGCTACACCTTC.

This sequence joins TRBV20-1 and TRBJ2-7; the match to TRBD1 covers 10 bases. The trim removed 5 bases at V and 3 bases at J, leaving 10 bases unmatched. The CDR3 runs 15 residues. Germline-derived CDR1 and CDR2 are DFQATT and SNEGSKA (reference sequence). The CDR3 sequence: CSAPRGQGVSYEQYF. The CDR3 DNA reads TGCAGTGCTCCTCGCGGACAGGGGGTGAGCTACGAGCAGTACTTC.

The CDR3: CASSRGLAIYEQYF. As DNA, the CDR3 is TGTGCCAGCAGTCGTGGACTAGCCATCTACGAGCAGTACTTC. The chain couples TRBV7-2 to TRBJ2-7, with 8 bases fitting TRBD2. The CDR3 runs 14 residues. Germline V gene sequence: CDR1 SGHTA, CDR2 FQGNSA. With 6 bases clipped from V and 3 bases from J, the junction kept 7 bases outside the gene matches.

The chain recombines TRBV2 with TRBJ2-4; tentative D call: TRBD2 (6 bases). Trimming cost V 2 bases and J 3 bases, with 17 bases left between them. The CDR3 is 17 residues long. Germline values: CDR1 SNHLY, CDR2 FYNNEI. The CDR3 spells CASSERIRPEGKNIQYF. CDR3 nucleotide sequence: TGTGCCAGCAGTGAACGGATAAGGCCGGAGGGCAAAAACATTCAGTACTTC.

This clonotype was counted ten times or more. The genes are TRBV28 and TRBJ2-1; D unresolved. Trimming left V 8 bases short and J 0 bases short, with 11 bases between. CDR1 is MDHEN and CDR2 is SYDVKM in the germline V gene. CDR3 length equals 14 residues. The CDR3 sequence is CASLGGSSYNEQFF. The CDR3 bases are TGTGCCAGCCTAGGTGGAAGCTCCTACAATGAGCAGTTCTTC.

This chain uses TRBV5-1 with TRBJ2-1, with D possibly being TRBD1 or TRBD2 (5 bases each). Per germline, CDR1 SGHRS and CDR2 YFSETQ. Trimming removed 0 bases at V and 0 bases at J, with 10 bases between. CDR3 size: 16 residues. CDR3 residues: CASSLGVGTSYNEQFF. The CDR3 nucleotides read TGCGCCAGCAGCTTGGGAGTGGGGACCTCCTACAATGAGCAGTTCTTC.

This clonotype was recorded at least ten times. The chain employs TRBV10-3 and TRBJ1-2; D is perhaps TRBD1 (5 bases). Germline CDR1 is ENHRY and CDR2 is SYGVKD. CDR3 length: 12 residues. V shed 10 bases and J shed 4 bases, with 13 bases lying between them. CDR3 nucleotide sequence: TGTGCCACCGGGGCAGGCAGCTATGGCTACACCTTC. Translating gives CATGAGSYGYTF.

The CDR3 is CASSLSGGQGGYEQYF. In DNA, the CDR3 is TGTGCCAGCAGCTTATCCGGGGGGCAGGGGGGTTACGAGCAGTACTTC. The J gene is TRBJ2-7, the V gene TRBV7-9; D may correspond to TRBD1 or TRBD2 (7 bases each). Germline loops: CDR1 SEHNR, CDR2 FQNEAQ (reference sequence). CDR3 size: 16 residues. V shed 2 bases and J shed 4 bases, with 18 bases lying between them.

The rearrangement joins TRBV6-6 to TRBJ1-1, with D possibly TRBD1 on 6 matching bases. Germline V gene sequence: CDR1 MNHNY, CDR2 SVGAGI (reference sequence). This CDR3 region has 13 residues. Trimming took off 8 bases at V and 5 bases at J, with 15 bases between the two ends. The CDR3 bases are TGTGCCAGCGATCTAGGGGGTCTTACTGAAGCTTTCTTT. Protein product: CASDLGGLTEAFF.

V gene TRBV7-2 combines with J gene TRBJ1-5, with D perhaps matching TRBD1 (6 bases). Germline CDR1 and CDR2: SGHTA and FQGNSA. Trimming pared 0 bases from V and 5 bases from J, leaving 14 bases between. This CDR3 region has 16 residues. This CDR3 reads CASSLARGGGDQPQHF. CDR3 in DNA: TGTGCCAGCAGCTTAGCGCGAGGAGGGGGGGATCAGCCCCAGCATTTT.

This chain joins TRBV27 and TRBJ1-1; no firm D call. CDR3 size: 13 residues. V shed 8 bases and J shed 0 bases, with 10 bases lying between them. Germline V gives CDR1 MNHEY, CDR2 SMNVEV (reference sequence). DNA of the CDR3: TGTGCCAGCTTCAGGAGGGTGAACACTGAAGCTTTCTTT. Translation gives CASFRRVNTEAFF.

The V call is TRBV7-2, the J call TRBJ1-4; tentatively, D is TRBD1 (5 bases). CDR3 size: 16 residues. Trimming cost V 1 base and J 0 bases, with 9 bases left between them. CDR1 is SGHTA, CDR2 FQGNSA, per germline. CDR3 bases: TGTGCCAGCAGCTTAGTGGTGGGGCCAACTAATGAAAAACTGTTTTTT. Encoded protein: CASSLVVGPTNEKLFF.

A note on this clonotype: This may stem from a read error, because a much larger clone lies one nucleotide away. The genes are TRBV15 and TRBJ2-4; D is unresolved. The end of the DNA aligns better with TRBJ2-7, so the J call may be wrong. CDR1 and CDR2 from the germline V gene are LNHNV and YYDKDF (reference sequence). This CDR3 contains 16 residues. The CDR3 is CATSRDLTRSSCEQYF. The CDR3, as DNA: TGTGCCACCAGCAGAGATTTAACCAGGAGCTCCTGCGAGCAGTACTTC.

This clonotype came up a few times. The chain joins TRBV5-1 to TRBJ2-3, with TRBD2 as a possible D gene (6 bases). Trimming removed 4 bases at V and 0 bases at J, with 12 bases between. CDR3 length equals 15 residues. Germline lookup yields CDR1 SGHRS and CDR2 YFSETQ. The CDR3 nucleotides are TGCGCCAGCAGCCGGGAGATAGCGAGCACAGATACGCAGTATTTT. Translated: CASSREIASTDTQYF.